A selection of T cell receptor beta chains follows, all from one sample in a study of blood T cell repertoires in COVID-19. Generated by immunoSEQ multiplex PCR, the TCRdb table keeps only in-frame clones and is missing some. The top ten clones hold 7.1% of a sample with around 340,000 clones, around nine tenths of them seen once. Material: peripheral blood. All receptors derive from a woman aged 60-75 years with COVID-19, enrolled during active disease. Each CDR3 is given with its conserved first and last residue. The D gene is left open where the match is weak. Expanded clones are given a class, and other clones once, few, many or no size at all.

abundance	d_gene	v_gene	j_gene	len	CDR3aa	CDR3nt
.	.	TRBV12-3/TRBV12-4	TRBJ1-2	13	CASSGQFTYGYTF	TGTGCCAGCAGTGGACAGTTCACCTATGGCTACACCTTC
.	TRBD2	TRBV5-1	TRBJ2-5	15	CASSLPLANQETQYF	TGCGCCAGCAGTCTCCCACTAGCGAACCAAGAGACCCAGTACTTC
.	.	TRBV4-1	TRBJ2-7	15	CASSQVLSAYDEQYF	TGCGCCAGCAGCCAAGTACTTTCTGCCTACGACGAGCAGTACTTC
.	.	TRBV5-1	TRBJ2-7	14	CASSLSGLSYEQYF	TGCGCCAGCAGCCTGAGCGGGCTATCCTACGAGCAGTACTTC
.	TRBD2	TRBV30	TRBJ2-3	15	CAWRVRRLALDTQYF	TGTGCCTGGAGGGTCCGCCGACTAGCGTTAGATACGCAGTATTTT
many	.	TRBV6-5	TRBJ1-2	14	CASMIPGHHYGYTF	TGTGCCAGCATGATCCCGGGACACCACTATGGCTACACCTTC
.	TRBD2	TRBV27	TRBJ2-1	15	CASSRLAGGHNEQFF	TGTGCCAGCAGCCGACTAGCGGGGGGGCACAATGAGCAGTTCTTC
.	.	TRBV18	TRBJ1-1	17	CASSPNVGWSPRAEAFF	TGTGCCAGCTCACCAAACGTCGGGTGGTCCCCGCGGGCTGAAGCTTTCTTT
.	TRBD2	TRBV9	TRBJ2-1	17	CASSPPAGDFSYNEQFF	TGTGCCAGCAGCCCCCCGGCGGGGGACTTTTCCTACAATGAGCAGTTCTTC
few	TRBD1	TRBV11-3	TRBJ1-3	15	CASSPREGQTNTIYF	TGTGCCAGCAGCCCCCGGGAGGGACAGACAAACACCATATATTTT
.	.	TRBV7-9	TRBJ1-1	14	CASSLAVLLTEAFF	TGTGCCAGCAGCTTAGCGGTATTACTGACTGAAGCTTTCTTT
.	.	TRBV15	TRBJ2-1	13	CATSRDLTDEQFF	TGTGCCACCAGCAGAGACTTAACGGATGAGCAGTTCTTC
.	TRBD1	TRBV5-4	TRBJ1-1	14	CASSPGGGLTEAFF	TGTGCCAGCAGCCCCGGAGGGGGCCTGACTGAAGCTTTCTTT
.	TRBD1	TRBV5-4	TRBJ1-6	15	CASGLNRGYNSPLHF	TGTGCCAGCGGCCTAAACAGGGGATACAATTCACCCCTCCACTTT
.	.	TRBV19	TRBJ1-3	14	CASSIGVSGNTIYF	TGTGCCAGTAGTATCGGGGTCTCTGGAAACACCATATATTTT
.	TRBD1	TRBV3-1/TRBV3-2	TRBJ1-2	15	CASSQGGQGAFGYTF	TGTGCCAGCAGCCAAGGTGGACAGGGGGCTTTTGGCTACACCTTC
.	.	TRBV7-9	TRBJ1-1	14	CASSPRRGNTEAFF	TGTGCCAGCAGCCCCCGGCGGGGGAACACTGAAGCTTTCTTT
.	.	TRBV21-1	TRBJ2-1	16	CASSKEGGGGANEQFF	TGTGCCAGCAGCAAAGAGGGCGGCGGGGGGGCCAATGAGCAGTTCTTC
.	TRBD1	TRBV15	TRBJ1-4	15	CATSTNRGVGEKLFF	TGTGCCACCAGCACGAACAGGGGGGTTGGCGAAAAACTGTTTTTT
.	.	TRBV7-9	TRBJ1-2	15	CASSLGGKGLEGYTF	TGTGCCAGCAGCTTAGGAGGGAAAGGGTTGGAAGGCTACACCTTC
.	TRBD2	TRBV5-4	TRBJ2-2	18	CASTPRSGGARNTGELFF	TGTGCCAGCACCCCGCGGAGCGGGGGGGCTCGGAACACCGGGGAGCTGTTTTTT
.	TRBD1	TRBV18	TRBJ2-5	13	CASSPGTAETQYF	TGTGCCAGCTCACCAGGGACAGCGGAGACCCAGTACTTC
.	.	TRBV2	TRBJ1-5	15	CASSEALGHGMPQHF	TGTGCCAGCAGTGAAGCCCTAGGGCACGGGATGCCCCAGCATTTT
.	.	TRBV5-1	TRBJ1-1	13	CASSLGVNTEAFF	TGCGCCAGCAGCTTGGGAGTGAACACTGAAGCTTTCTTT
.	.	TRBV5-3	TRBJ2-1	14	CARSLAESSNEQFF	TGTGCCAGAAGCTTGGCGGAGTCCTCCAATGAGCAGTTCTTC
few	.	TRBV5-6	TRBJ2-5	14	CASSEQAAQETQYF	TGTGCCAGCAGCGAGCAGGCAGCTCAAGAGACCCAGTACTTC
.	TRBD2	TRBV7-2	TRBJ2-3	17	CASRPGTSGGLYDTQYF	TGTGCCAGCAGGCCCGGGACTAGCGGGGGGCTCTACGATACGCAGTATTTT
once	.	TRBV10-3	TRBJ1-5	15	CAISEGSGSGQPQHF	TGTGCCATCAGTGAAGGATCAGGGTCAGGTCAGCCCCAGCATTTT
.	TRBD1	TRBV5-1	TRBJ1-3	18	CASSLVPGQGAGGNTIYF	TGCGCCAGCAGCTTAGTCCCGGGACAGGGAGCAGGGGGAAACACCATATATTTT
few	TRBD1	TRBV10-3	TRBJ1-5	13	CATSDRNNQPQHF	TGTGCCACCTCGGACAGGAACAATCAGCCCCAGCATTTT
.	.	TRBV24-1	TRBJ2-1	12	CATSDPDNEQFF	TGTGCCACCAGTGATCCCGACAATGAGCAGTTCTTC
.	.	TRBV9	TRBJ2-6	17	CASSVNSIFSGANVLTF	TGTGCCAGCAGCGTGAACTCAATCTTCTCTGGGGCCAACGTCCTGACTTTC
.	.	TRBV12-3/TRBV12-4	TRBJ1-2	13	CASSPFRDYGYTF	TGTGCCAGCAGTCCCTTCCGGGATTATGGCTACACCTTC
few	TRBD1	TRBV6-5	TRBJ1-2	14	CASWDRTKNYGYTF	TGTGCCAGCTGGGACAGGACGAAAAACTATGGCTACACCTTC
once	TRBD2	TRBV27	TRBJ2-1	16	CASSRVSGGARNEQFF	TGTGCCAGCAGCCGGGTCAGCGGGGGGGCGCGGAATGAGCAGTTCTTC
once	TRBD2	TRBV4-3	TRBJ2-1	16	CASSQGFGLALDEQFF	TGCGCCAGCAGCCAAGGCTTTGGACTAGCGTTGGATGAGCAGTTCTTC
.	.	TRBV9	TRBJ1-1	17	CASSVALLGQHNTEAFF	TGTGCCAGCAGCGTAGCTCTACTCGGACAGCATAACACTGAAGCTTTCTTT
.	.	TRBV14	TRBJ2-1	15	CASSQVTSGVNEQFF	TGTGCCAGCAGCCAAGTTACATCCGGGGTCAATGAGCAGTTCTTC
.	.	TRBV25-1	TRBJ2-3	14	CASSPTGFTDTQYF	TGTGCCAGCAGCCCGACGGGATTCACAGATACGCAGTATTTT
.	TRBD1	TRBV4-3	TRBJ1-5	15	CASSRTQGAWQPQHF	TGCGCCAGCAGCCGGACCCAGGGGGCCTGGCAGCCCCAGCATTTT
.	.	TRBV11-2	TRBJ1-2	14	CASSPEFGEGGYTF	TGTGCCAGCAGCCCTGAATTCGGAGAGGGCGGCTACACCTTC
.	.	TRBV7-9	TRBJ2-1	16	CASSAVTGGRSNEQFF	TGTGCCAGCAGCGCAGTAACTGGGGGCAGGAGCAATGAGCAGTTCTTC
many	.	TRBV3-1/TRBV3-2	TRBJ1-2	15	CASSQGGTGLDGYTF	TGTGCCAGCAGCCAAGGCGGCACAGGGTTGGATGGCTACACCTTC
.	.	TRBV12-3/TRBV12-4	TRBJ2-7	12	CASSPGPYEQYF	TGTGCCAGCAGTCCTGGCCCCTACGAGCAGTACTTC
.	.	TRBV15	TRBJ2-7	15	CATSRIQGSSDEQYF	TGTGCCACCAGCAGAATACAGGGTTCAAGCGACGAGCAGTACTTC
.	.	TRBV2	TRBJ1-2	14	CASLPTGLSDGYTF	TGTGCCAGCTTACCAACAGGTCTGTCCGATGGCTACACCTTC
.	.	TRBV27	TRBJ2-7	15	CASKYARAPSYEQYF	TGTGCCAGCAAATACGCCAGGGCACCCTCCTACGAGCAGTACTTC
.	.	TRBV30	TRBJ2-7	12	CAWTDLTYEQYF	TGTGCCTGGACTGACTTAACCTACGAGCAGTACTTC
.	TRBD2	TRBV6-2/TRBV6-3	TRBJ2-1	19	CASSYSTLAGGGSYNEQFF	TGTGCCAGCAGTTACTCGACCCTAGCGGGGGGAGGGTCCTACAATGAGCAGTTCTTC
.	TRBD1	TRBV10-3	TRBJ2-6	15	CAIRPTGAGANVLTF	TGTGCCATCAGGCCGACAGGGGCTGGGGCCAACGTCCTGACTTTC